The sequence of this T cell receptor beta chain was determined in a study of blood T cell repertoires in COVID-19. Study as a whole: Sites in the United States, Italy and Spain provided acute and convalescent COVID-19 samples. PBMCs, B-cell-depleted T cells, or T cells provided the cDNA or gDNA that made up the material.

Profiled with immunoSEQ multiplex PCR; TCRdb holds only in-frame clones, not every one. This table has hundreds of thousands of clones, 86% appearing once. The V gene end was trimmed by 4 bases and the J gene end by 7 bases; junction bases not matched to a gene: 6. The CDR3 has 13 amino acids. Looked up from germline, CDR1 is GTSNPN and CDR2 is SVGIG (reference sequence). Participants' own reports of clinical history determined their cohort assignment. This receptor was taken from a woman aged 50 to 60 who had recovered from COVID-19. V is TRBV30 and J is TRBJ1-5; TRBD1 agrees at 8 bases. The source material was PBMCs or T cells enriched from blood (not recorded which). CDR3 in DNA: TGTGCCTGGAACAGGGGGGTTGGGCAGCCCCAGCATTTT. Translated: CAWNRGVGQPQHF.